This is a list of T cell receptor beta chains from one sample in a study of cytomegalovirus exposure and HLA in healthy donors. The assay was immunoSEQ multiplex PCR, and TCRdb's table has in-frame clones only and misses some. This sample has fewer than 200,000 clones, with roughly 75% found just once. Sequencing was carried out using PBMCs. Receptors were obtained from a man between 18 and 35 years old in good health and CMV-seronegative. Both conserved end residues are part of each CDR3. D genes are given only for firm matches. Clone size, where shown, is once, few, many, or a class for clones that have expanded.

CDR3 protein	CDR3 DNA	D gene	V gene	J gene	clone size
CAIRTDPGEPQHF	TGTGCCATCAGAACGGACCCGGGAGAGCCCCAGCATTTT	.	TRBV10-3	TRBJ1-5	.
CASSSGGGWETQYF	TGTGCCAGCAGCTCAGGGGGCGGTTGGGAGACCCAGTACTTC	TRBD1	TRBV11-3	TRBJ2-5	.
CASSSGTRQETQYF	TGTGCCAGCAGCTCCGGGACTAGGCAAGAGACCCAGTACTTC	TRBD2	TRBV5-8	TRBJ2-5	.
CASSPQRTSGLWFF	TGTGCCAGCAGCCCCCAAAGGACTAGCGGCCTTTGGTTCTTC	TRBD2	TRBV9	TRBJ2-1	.
CAISELGQGDYEQYF	TGTGCCATCAGTGAGTTGGGACAGGGGGACTACGAGCAGTACTTC	TRBD1	TRBV10-3	TRBJ2-7	.
CATSRLRDSLYEQYF	TGTGCCACCAGCAGGTTGCGGGACAGTCTCTACGAGCAGTACTTC	.	TRBV15	TRBJ2-7	few
CASARLAGPRSYEQYF	TGTGCCAGCGCCAGACTAGCGGGGCCCCGTTCCTACGAGCAGTACTTC	TRBD2	TRBV28	TRBJ2-7	.
CASSLDRGGEAFF	TGTGCCAGCAGCTTAGACAGGGGGGGTGAAGCTTTCTTT	TRBD1	TRBV7-9	TRBJ1-1	.
CAISRGPGNTGELFF	TGTGCCATCAGTCGAGGGCCGGGGAACACCGGGGAGCTGTTTTTT	.	TRBV10-3	TRBJ2-2	.
CASSLVPGGAQGYYGYTF	TGTGCCAGCAGCTTAGTACCAGGCGGGGCCCAGGGATACTATGGCTACACCTTC	.	TRBV7-9	TRBJ1-2	.
CASSPYQGFQETQYF	TGTGCCAGCAGCCCCTATCAGGGGTTCCAAGAGACCCAGTACTTC	.	TRBV11-2	TRBJ2-5	.
CASSVAGTGELFF	TGTGCCAGCAGCGTAGCAGGGACCGGGGAGCTGTTTTTT	.	TRBV9	TRBJ2-2	.
CASSFQGSPYEQYF	TGTGCCAGCAGCTTCCAGGGGTCCCCCTACGAGCAGTACTTC	.	TRBV7-2	TRBJ2-7	.
CASKLGGSTDTQYF	TGTGCCAGCAAACTGGGCGGGAGTACAGATACGCAGTATTTT	TRBD2	TRBV6-5	TRBJ2-3	.
CASSPTSGVVKNIQYF	TGTGCCAGCAGTCCGACTAGCGGGGTTGTAAAAAACATTCAGTACTTC	TRBD2	TRBV27	TRBJ2-4	.
CASSSIGDSQETQYF	TGTGCCAGCAGCTCCATAGGGGACAGTCAAGAGACCCAGTACTTC	TRBD1	TRBV5-6	TRBJ2-5	.
CASSSRWANYGYTF	TGTGCCAGCAGTTCCCGCTGGGCCAACTATGGCTACACCTTC	.	TRBV27	TRBJ1-2	few
CASSYSSGGDQPQHF	TGTGCCAGCAGTTACTCATCGGGGGGGGATCAGCCCCAGCATTTT	.	TRBV6-5	TRBJ1-5	.
CASSPRQGTYEQYF	TGTGCCAGCTCACCTCGACAGGGTACCTACGAGCAGTACTTC	TRBD1	TRBV18	TRBJ2-7	few
CASSTSTDTQYF	TGTGCCAGCAGCACTAGCACAGATACGCAGTATTTT	.	TRBV5-4	TRBJ2-3	.
CASSYQDTANTGELFF	TGTGCCAGCAGTTACCAGGATACCGCGAACACCGGGGAGCTGTTTTTT	.	TRBV6-5	TRBJ2-2	.
CASSLAGGHSPLHF	TGTGCCAGCAGCTTGGCCGGCGGCCATTCACCCCTCCACTTT	.	TRBV5-4	TRBJ1-6	.
CASSQGIPTRGGVSGELFF	TGTGCCAGCAGCCAGGGAATCCCGACCCGGGGGGGGGTTTCCGGGGAGCTGTTTTTT	TRBD2	TRBV4-2	TRBJ2-2	.
CASSLWSGGYNEQFF	TGTGCCAGCAGTTTATGGTCCGGGGGCTACAATGAGCAGTTCTTC	.	TRBV27	TRBJ2-1	.
CASSLGTNEQYF	TGTGCCAGCAGTCTCGGGACAAACGAGCAGTACTTC	.	TRBV5-4	TRBJ2-7	.
CAWEAEGGEKLFF	TGTGCCTGGGAAGCGGAGGGAGGTGAAAAACTGTTTTTT	.	TRBV30	TRBJ1-4	.
CASSAGLAANNEQFF	TGTGCCAGCAGCGCGGGACTAGCGGCTAACAATGAGCAGTTCTTC	TRBD2	TRBV6-5	TRBJ2-1	.
CASSSPGTSGRDTQYF	TGCGCCAGCAGCTCGCCAGGGACTAGCGGGAGAGATACGCAGTATTTT	TRBD2	TRBV5-1	TRBJ2-3	.
CASSPQTVRNTEAFF	TGTGCCAGCAGCCCTCAGACAGTGCGGAACACTGAAGCTTTCTTT	.	TRBV7-2	TRBJ1-1	.
CASSLTSGGTDTQYF	TGTGCCAGCAGCTTAACTAGCGGGGGCACAGATACGCAGTATTTT	TRBD2	TRBV28	TRBJ2-3	.
CASSQDWGSGRAVHTDTQYF	TGCGCCAGCAGCCAAGATTGGGGGAGCGGGAGGGCCGTACATACAGATACGCAGTATTTT	TRBD2	TRBV4-3	TRBJ2-3	.
CAWKPGQGGYEQYF	TGTGCCTGGAAACCGGGACAGGGAGGTTACGAGCAGTACTTC	TRBD1	TRBV30	TRBJ2-7	few
CASSLEEEKLFF	TGCGCCAGCAGCTTGGAGGAGGAAAAACTGTTTTTT	.	TRBV5-1	TRBJ1-4	.
CASSRIAVQETQYF	TGTGCCAGCAGTAGGATCGCGGTCCAAGAGACCCAGTACTTC	.	TRBV25-1	TRBJ2-5	.
CASSLGTGGSKTQYF	TGTGCCAGCAGCTTGGGGACTGGGGGGAGTAAGACCCAGTACTTC	.	TRBV5-4	TRBJ2-5	.
CASSQGTASGRSETQYF	TGTGCCAGCAGCCAAGGGACGGCTAGCGGGAGATCGGAGACCCAGTACTTC	TRBD2	TRBV7-9	TRBJ2-5	.
CASRSRDSSYEQYF	TGTGCCAGCAGGTCTCGCGACAGCTCCTACGAGCAGTACTTC	.	TRBV6-5	TRBJ2-7	.
CATSRGGGRGRPDTQYF	TGTGCCACCAGCAGAGGGGGAGGCAGGGGGCGCCCAGATACGCAGTATTTT	TRBD1	TRBV15	TRBJ2-3	.
CASSLAGSNQPQHF	TGTGCCAGCAGTTTGGCAGGGAGCAATCAGCCCCAGCATTTT	.	TRBV28	TRBJ1-5	.
CASSPTSRSYEQYF	TGTGCCAGCAGCCCGACTAGCAGGTCCTACGAGCAGTACTTC	TRBD2	TRBV7-9	TRBJ2-7	.